Listed below are T cell receptor beta chains from one sample, sequenced in a study of blood T cell repertoires in COVID-19. Assay: immunoSEQ multiplex PCR; the TCRdb copy retains only in-frame clones and omits some. The repertoire includes under 200,000 clones, about 80% of them detected once, and about 1.6% sits in the top ten. The source material was peripheral blood. Receptors originate from a human donor in a cohort sampled during active COVID-19. The CDR3 runs from the conserved cysteine through the conserved F or W. A D gene is named only where the DNA matches it firmly. Rows may omit the clone size; those that give it use once, few, many or a size class.

D gene: .
CDR3 length: 13
clone size: once
J gene: TRBJ2-7
V gene: TRBV6-5
CDR3 DNA: TGTGCCAGCAGGGGTCTAGTTTCCTACGAGCAGTACTTC
CDR3 protein: CASRGLVSYEQYF

D gene: TRBD1
CDR3 length: 13
clone size: once
J gene: TRBJ1-2
V gene: TRBV12-3/TRBV12-4
CDR3 DNA: TGTGCCAGCAGCACCGGGACAGCCTATGGCTACACCTTC
CDR3 protein: CASSTGTAYGYTF

D gene: .
CDR3 length: 13
clone size: .
J gene: TRBJ2-5
V gene: TRBV6-5
CDR3 DNA: TGTGCCAGCAGTCTACTGGGGGCTGGAAGCCAGTACTTC
CDR3 protein: CASSLLGAGSQYF

D gene: .
CDR3 length: 14
clone size: .
J gene: TRBJ1-5
V gene: TRBV2
CDR3 DNA: TGTGCCAGCATGAGGGCTGATAGCAATCAGCCCCAGCATTTT
CDR3 protein: CASMRADSNQPQHF

D gene: .
CDR3 length: 15
clone size: .
J gene: TRBJ2-7
V gene: TRBV9
CDR3 DNA: TGTGCCAGCAGCCCAAAAGACAGCCCAGTCCTCGAGCAGTACTTC
CDR3 protein: CASSPKDSPVLEQYF

D gene: .
CDR3 length: 16
clone size: .
J gene: TRBJ2-3
V gene: TRBV27
CDR3 DNA: TGTGCCAGCAGCCAGCATGGGGGCGCCGGGACAGATACGCAGTATTTT
CDR3 protein: CASSQHGGAGTDTQYF

D gene: TRBD1
CDR3 length: 14
clone size: .
J gene: TRBJ1-2
V gene: TRBV6-5
CDR3 DNA: TGTGCCAGCAGCACAGGGGGAACTAACTATGGCTACACCTTC
CDR3 protein: CASSTGGTNYGYTF

D gene: .
CDR3 length: 14
clone size: .
J gene: TRBJ1-3
V gene: TRBV19
CDR3 DNA: TGTGCCAGTAATGGTCAGTTGGCTGGAAACACCATATATTTT
CDR3 protein: CASNGQLAGNTIYF

D gene: TRBD1
CDR3 length: 14
clone size: .
J gene: TRBJ2-7
V gene: TRBV2
CDR3 DNA: TGTGCCAGCAGCCGGGACAGGGGGCAGTTAGAGCAGTACTTC
CDR3 protein: CASSRDRGQLEQYF

D gene: TRBD1
CDR3 length: 16
clone size: .
J gene: TRBJ1-6
V gene: TRBV4-1
CDR3 DNA: TGCGCCAGCAGCCGGGGGACAGGGTCGAACAATTCACCCCTCCACTTT
CDR3 protein: CASSRGTGSNNSPLHF

D gene: .
CDR3 length: 15
clone size: .
J gene: TRBJ2-7
V gene: TRBV7-2
CDR3 DNA: TGTGCCAGCAGCTTAGTCCCACAGCTTTCCTACGAGCAGTACTTC
CDR3 protein: CASSLVPQLSYEQYF

D gene: .
CDR3 length: 14
clone size: .
J gene: TRBJ1-1
V gene: TRBV19
CDR3 DNA: TGTGCCAGTAGTCATTACAGTAGTAGCACTGAAGCTTTCTTT
CDR3 protein: CASSHYSSSTEAFF

D gene: .
CDR3 length: 16
clone size: .
J gene: TRBJ1-1
V gene: TRBV6-5
CDR3 DNA: TGTGCCAGCAGTTACTCCCCTCTGACAAGAAACACTGAAGCTTTCTTT
CDR3 protein: CASSYSPLTRNTEAFF

D gene: TRBD1
CDR3 length: 18
clone size: .
J gene: TRBJ2-7
V gene: TRBV3-1/TRBV3-2
CDR3 DNA: TGTGCCAGCAGCCAAGTGGGACCAGGGGGCGGCAGCTCCTACGAGCAGTACTTC
CDR3 protein: CASSQVGPGGGSSYEQYF

D gene: TRBD1
CDR3 length: 15
clone size: .
J gene: TRBJ1-2
V gene: TRBV7-3
CDR3 DNA: TGTGCCAGCAGCCCTACCCGGGACAGGCAGAATGGCTACACCTTC
CDR3 protein: CASSPTRDRQNGYTF

D gene: .
CDR3 length: 16
clone size: once
J gene: TRBJ1-2
V gene: TRBV6-5
CDR3 DNA: TGTGCCAGCAGTTACACGCGGGGAATAATTAACTATGGCTACACCTTC
CDR3 protein: CASSYTRGIINYGYTF

D gene: TRBD1
CDR3 length: 15
clone size: .
J gene: TRBJ1-3
V gene: TRBV24-1
CDR3 DNA: TGTGCCACCAGTGGACAGGGGGCAGGTGGAAACACCATATATTTT
CDR3 protein: CATSGQGAGGNTIYF

D gene: .
CDR3 length: 13
clone size: .
J gene: TRBJ1-2
V gene: TRBV7-9
CDR3 DNA: TGTGCCAGCAGCTTGCGGCAGAACTATGGCTACACCTTC
CDR3 protein: CASSLRQNYGYTF

D gene: .
CDR3 length: 15
clone size: .
J gene: TRBJ1-6
V gene: TRBV7-9
CDR3 DNA: TGTGCCAGCAGTCTAACGTCGGCAGGGTTATCACCCCTCCACTTT
CDR3 protein: CASSLTSAGLSPLHF

D gene: TRBD2
CDR3 length: 16
clone size: .
J gene: TRBJ2-2
V gene: TRBV9
CDR3 DNA: TGTGCCAGCAGCGTTGGCGGGGGGGCCAGAACCGGGGAGCTGTTTTTT
CDR3 protein: CASSVGGGARTGELFF

D gene: .
CDR3 length: 17
clone size: .
J gene: TRBJ2-3
V gene: TRBV21-1
CDR3 DNA: TGTGCCAGCAGCAGATCAAACGGGGGGGCGGGAACAGATACGCAGTATTTT
CDR3 protein: CASSRSNGGAGTDTQYF

D gene: .
CDR3 length: 19
clone size: .
J gene: TRBJ1-5
V gene: TRBV27
CDR3 DNA: TGTGCCAGCAGCTCGGCCGGGGGGCGGAGAGGTCGGAGCAATCAGCCCCAGCATTTT
CDR3 protein: CASSSAGGRRGRSNQPQHF

D gene: TRBD1
CDR3 length: 13
clone size: .
J gene: TRBJ1-2
V gene: TRBV16
CDR3 DNA: TGTGCCAGCAGCCAATCTAGGGGACAGACCCCCACCTTC
CDR3 protein: CASSQSRGQTPTF

D gene: .
CDR3 length: 12
clone size: .
J gene: TRBJ1-5
V gene: TRBV10-3
CDR3 DNA: TGTGCCACCTCGCGCTCCAATCAGCCCCAGCATTTT
CDR3 protein: CATSRSNQPQHF

D gene: TRBD2
CDR3 length: 15
clone size: .
J gene: TRBJ2-7
V gene: TRBV5-1
CDR3 DNA: TGCGCCAGCAGCTTGCTTAGCGGGAGGACCTACGAGCAGTACTTC
CDR3 protein: CASSLLSGRTYEQYF

D gene: .
CDR3 length: 15
clone size: .
J gene: TRBJ1-1
V gene: TRBV7-2
CDR3 DNA: TGTGCCAGCAGCTCTCTCGGGACTCCCAGCACTGAAGCTTTCTTT
CDR3 protein: CASSSLGTPSTEAFF

D gene: .
CDR3 length: 14
clone size: .
J gene: TRBJ1-1
V gene: TRBV6-1
CDR3 DNA: TGTGCCAGCAGTGAAGCACAGGGCGTCACTGAAGCTTTCTTT
CDR3 protein: CASSEAQGVTEAFF

D gene: TRBD1
CDR3 length: 16
clone size: once
J gene: TRBJ1-2
V gene: TRBV2
CDR3 DNA: TGTGCCAGCACCCCCGACAGGGGGCGTACTAACTATGGCTACACCTTC
CDR3 protein: CASTPDRGRTNYGYTF

D gene: TRBD1
CDR3 length: 14
clone size: .
J gene: TRBJ1-1
V gene: TRBV4-3
CDR3 DNA: TGCGCCAGCAGCCAAGGGACAGGGGACACTGAAGCTTTCTTT
CDR3 protein: CASSQGTGDTEAFF

D gene: .
CDR3 length: 12
clone size: few
J gene: TRBJ2-7
V gene: TRBV29-1
CDR3 DNA: TGCAGCGTTGAGACAGCAGATTACGAGCAGTACTTC
CDR3 protein: CSVETADYEQYF

D gene: TRBD2
CDR3 length: 16
clone size: few
J gene: TRBJ2-7
V gene: TRBV18
CDR3 DNA: TGTGCCAGCTCACAAGGGGGGACTAGCGGAAGCTACGAGCAGTACTTC
CDR3 protein: CASSQGGTSGSYEQYF

D gene: .
CDR3 length: 12
clone size: .
J gene: TRBJ2-7
V gene: TRBV2
CDR3 DNA: TGTGCCAGCAGTGCTGGGACTGACGAGCAGTACTTC
CDR3 protein: CASSAGTDEQYF

D gene: TRBD2
CDR3 length: 14
clone size: .
J gene: TRBJ2-1
V gene: TRBV10-3
CDR3 DNA: TGTGCCATCAGTGACGGACTAGCGGGAGTTGAGCAGTTCTTC
CDR3 protein: CAISDGLAGVEQFF

D gene: TRBD2
CDR3 length: 15
clone size: .
J gene: TRBJ2-7
V gene: TRBV7-2
CDR3 DNA: TGTGCCAGCAGCTTAGAGAGCGGCCCGGGGGGGGAGCAGTACTTC
CDR3 protein: CASSLESGPGGEQYF